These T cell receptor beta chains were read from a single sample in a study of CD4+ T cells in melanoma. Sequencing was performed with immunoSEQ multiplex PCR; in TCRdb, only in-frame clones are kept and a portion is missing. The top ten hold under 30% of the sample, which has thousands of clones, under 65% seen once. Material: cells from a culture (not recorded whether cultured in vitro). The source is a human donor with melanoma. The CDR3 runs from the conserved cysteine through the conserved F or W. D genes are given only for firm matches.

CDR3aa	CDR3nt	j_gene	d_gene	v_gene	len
CASGDGDEQFF	TGTGCCAGCGGTGACGGCGATGAGCAGTTCTTC	TRBJ2-1	NA	TRBV6-6	11
CASSSPSASSYNEQFF	TGTGCCAGCAGCTCTCCTAGCGCCAGCTCCTACAATGAGCAGTTCTTC	TRBJ2-1	NA	TRBV7-3	16
CASSELSGGVDGNSPLHF	TGTGCCAGCAGTGAATTATCGGGGGGGGTCGATGGTAATTCACCCCTCCACTTT	TRBJ1-6	NA	TRBV6-1	18
CASSTWTGNYGYTF	TGTGCCAGCAGCACCTGGACAGGCAACTATGGCTACACCTTC	TRBJ1-2	TRBD1	TRBV13	14
CAEHAHEQFF	TGTGCCGAACATGCCCATGAGCAGTTCTTC	TRBJ2-1	NA	TRBV10-3	10
CASSLAEGDGYTF	TGCGCCAGCAGCTTGGCCGAAGGGGATGGCTACACCTTC	TRBJ1-2	NA	TRBV5-1	13
CASREVPGFSYEQYF	TGTGCCAGCAGGGAAGTCCCGGGATTCTCCTACGAGCAGTACTTC	TRBJ2-7	NA	TRBV6-6	15
CASSTDLQGWHQPQHF	TGTGCCAGTAGCACCGATTTACAGGGTTGGCATCAGCCCCAGCATTTT	TRBJ1-5	NA	TRBV19	16
CASRPRGHSHNEQFF	TGTGCCAGCAGGCCCAGGGGGCACTCACACAATGAGCAGTTCTTC	TRBJ2-1	TRBD1	TRBV13	15
CASSAEGHLVGAFF	TGTGCCAGCAGCGCCGAGGGACATCTCGTCGGGGCTTTCTTT	TRBJ1-1	NA	TRBV9	14